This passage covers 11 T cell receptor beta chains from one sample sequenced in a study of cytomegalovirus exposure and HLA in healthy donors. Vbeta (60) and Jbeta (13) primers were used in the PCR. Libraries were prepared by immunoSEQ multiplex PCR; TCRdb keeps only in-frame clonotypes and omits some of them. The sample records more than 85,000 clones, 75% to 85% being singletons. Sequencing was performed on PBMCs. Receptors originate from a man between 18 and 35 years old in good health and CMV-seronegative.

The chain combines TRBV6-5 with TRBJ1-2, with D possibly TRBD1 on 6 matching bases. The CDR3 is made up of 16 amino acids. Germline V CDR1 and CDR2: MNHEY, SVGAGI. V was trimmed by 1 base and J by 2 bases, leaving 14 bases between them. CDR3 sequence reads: CASSYFGTRRNYGYTF. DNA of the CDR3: TGTGCCAGCAGTTACTTCGGGACAAGGCGAAACTATGGCTACACCTTC.

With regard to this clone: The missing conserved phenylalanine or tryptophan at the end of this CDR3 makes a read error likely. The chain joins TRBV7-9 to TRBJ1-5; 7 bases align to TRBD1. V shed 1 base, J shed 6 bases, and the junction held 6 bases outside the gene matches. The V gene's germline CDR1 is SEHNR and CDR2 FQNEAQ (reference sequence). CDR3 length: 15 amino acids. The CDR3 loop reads CASSLGQGESQPQHL. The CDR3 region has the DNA TGTGCCAGCAGCTTAGGACAGGGAGAGAGTCAGCCCCAGCATCTT.

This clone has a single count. CDR3 residues: CASSSQDLNTEAFF. The CDR3 bases are TGTGCCAGCAGTTCACAGGACCTGAACACTGAAGCTTTCTTT. The chain is built from TRBV6-5 and TRBJ1-1; the D gene is possibly TRBD1 (5 bases). V was pared by 4 bases and J by 0 bases, with 9 bases between. Germline CDR1 MNHEY, CDR2 SVGAGI. The CDR3 has 14 amino acids.

The CDR3: CASSLVLGQEGNTIYF. The CDR3 nucleotides are TGTGCCAGCAGCTTAGTCCTTGGGCAGGAAGGAAACACCATATATTTT. This chain joins TRBV7-9 and TRBJ1-3; unclear D gene. Germline CDR1 reads SEHNR; CDR2 reads FQNEAQ (reference sequence). CDR3 size: 16 residues. Trimming removed 1 base at V and 4 bases at J, with 14 bases between.

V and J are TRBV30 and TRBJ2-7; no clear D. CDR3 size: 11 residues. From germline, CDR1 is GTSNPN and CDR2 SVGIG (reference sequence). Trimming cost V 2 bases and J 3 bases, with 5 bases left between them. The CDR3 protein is CAWSHNYEQYF. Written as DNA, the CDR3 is TGTGCCTGGAGTCACAACTACGAGCAGTACTTC.

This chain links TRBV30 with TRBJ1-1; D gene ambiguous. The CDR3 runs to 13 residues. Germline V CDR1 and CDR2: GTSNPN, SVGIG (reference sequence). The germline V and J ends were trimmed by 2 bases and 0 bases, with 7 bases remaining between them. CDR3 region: CAWSRLMNTEAFF. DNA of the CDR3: TGTGCCTGGAGTCGACTTATGAACACTGAAGCTTTCTTT.

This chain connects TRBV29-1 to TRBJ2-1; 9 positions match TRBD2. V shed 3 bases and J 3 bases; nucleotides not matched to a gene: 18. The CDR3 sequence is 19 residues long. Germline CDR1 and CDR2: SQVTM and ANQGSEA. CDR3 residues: CSVEFGKLAGLGLYNEQFF. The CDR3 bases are TGCAGCGTTGAGTTCGGGAAGCTAGCGGGACTAGGACTCTACAATGAGCAGTTCTTC.

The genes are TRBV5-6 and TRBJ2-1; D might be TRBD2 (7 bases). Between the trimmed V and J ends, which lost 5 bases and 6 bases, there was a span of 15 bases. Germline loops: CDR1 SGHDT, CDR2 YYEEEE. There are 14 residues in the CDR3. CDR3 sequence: CASRSEGGFNEQFF. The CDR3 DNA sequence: TGTGCCAGCAGATCCGAGGGGGGGTTCAATGAGCAGTTCTTC.

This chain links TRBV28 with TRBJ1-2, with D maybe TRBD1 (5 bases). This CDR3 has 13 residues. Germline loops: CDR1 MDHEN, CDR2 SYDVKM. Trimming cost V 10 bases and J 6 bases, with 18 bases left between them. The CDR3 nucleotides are TGTGCCAACTCACGGGCAGGGATGGATGGCTACACCTTC. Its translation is CANSRAGMDGYTF.

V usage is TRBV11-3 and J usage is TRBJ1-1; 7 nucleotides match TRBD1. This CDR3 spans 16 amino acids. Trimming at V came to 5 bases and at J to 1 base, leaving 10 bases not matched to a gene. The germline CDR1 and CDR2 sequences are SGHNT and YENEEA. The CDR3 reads CASSRYRGGPNTEAFF. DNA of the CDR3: TGTGCCAGCAGCAGATACAGGGGCGGGCCGAACACTGAAGCTTTCTTT.

CDR3 DNA: TGTGCCAGCAGTTTAGAGTCAGGGGCTGAAGCTTTCTTT. Translation: CASSLESGAEAFF. The rearrangement uses TRBV28 and TRBJ1-1; D is possibly TRBD1 (6 bases). The germline CDR1 and CDR2 sequences are MDHEN and SYDVKM. The CDR3 consists of 13 residues. Trimming took off 2 bases at V and 6 bases at J, with 10 bases between the two ends.